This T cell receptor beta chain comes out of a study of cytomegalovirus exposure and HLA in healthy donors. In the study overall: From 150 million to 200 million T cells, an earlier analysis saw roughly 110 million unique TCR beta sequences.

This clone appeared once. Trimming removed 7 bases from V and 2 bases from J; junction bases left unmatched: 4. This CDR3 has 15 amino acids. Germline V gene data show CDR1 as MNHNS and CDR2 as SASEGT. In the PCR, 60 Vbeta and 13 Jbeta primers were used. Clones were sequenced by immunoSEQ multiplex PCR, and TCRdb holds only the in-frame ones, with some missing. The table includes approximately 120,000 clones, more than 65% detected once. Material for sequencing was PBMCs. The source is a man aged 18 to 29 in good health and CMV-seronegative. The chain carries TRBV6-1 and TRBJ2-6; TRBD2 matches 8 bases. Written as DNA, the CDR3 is TGTGCCAGCACCACGGGAGGGACTGGGGCCAACGTCCTGACTTTC. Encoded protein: CASTTGGTGANVLTF.